This T cell receptor (beta chain) was retrieved from a study of vaccination effects on CD4 cells after COVID-19. Per germline, CDR1 MNHNY and CDR2 SVGAGI (reference sequence). Trimming left V 7 bases short and J 6 bases short, with 13 bases between. This CDR3 has 14 residues. Only in-frame clones appear in the TCRdb table, and some are missing; sequencing was by immunoSEQ multiplex PCR. The data show about 20,000 clones, around 74% seen once. Viral peptide pool expansion of antigen-specific CD4+ T cells preceded sequencing in the ViraFEST assay. Following a roughly ten-day culture, CD4+ T cells were purified. Confirmation by PCR established that the person had SARS-CoV-2 infection between March and December 2020. This clone was counted once. The antigen is unknown.

The chain combines TRBV6-6 with TRBJ1-6; the D gene is possibly TRBD1 (6 bases). This specimen consisted of CD4+ T cells from PBMCs cultured with SARS-CoV-2 spike peptides, obtained before COVID-19 vaccination. The TCR sequence derives from a human donor who had a prior SARS-CoV-2 infection. CDR3 sequence (DNA): TGTGCCAGCATCGGGGGGCTCCCTAATTCACCCCTCCACTTT. It specifies CASIGGLPNSPLHF.